This T cell receptor beta chain was documented in a study of spatial heterogeneity in lung cancer. Study overall: Among detected sequences, beta-chain ones consistently exceeded alpha-chain ones in number. A module score for T cells, taken from matched bulk RNA-seq, correlated strongly with TCR transcript counts in tumor regions. Study outcomes and limitations: Expanded intratumoral alpha and beta TCR counts tracked tumor mutation counts.

Worth noting for this clonotype: As yet, its antigen is unknown.

The study tagged each TCR cDNA molecule with a unique molecular identifier. A single record per CDR3 protein comes from TCRdb applying MiXCR to the 5' RACE reads. The sample carries 3,500 to 4,000 distinct CDR3 sequences, 10% recorded once. Specified time point: sample taken at primary tumor resection. Donors were roughly 70 untreated early-stage non-small cell lung cancer patients. CDR3 length: 14 residues. CDR1 is DFQATT, CDR2 SNEGSKA, per germline (reference sequence). V shed 5 bases and J 1 base; nucleotides not matched to a gene: 3. The source of this sequence is a female donor with early-stage non-small cell lung cancer. Here the sequenced sample was lung tumor tissue, taken at surgery. The chain carries TRBV20-1 and TRBJ2-5; TRBD2 agrees at 11 bases. In DNA, the CDR3 is TGCAGTGCTCCGACTAGCGGGGTCCAAGAGACCCAGTACTTC. This translates into CSAPTSGVQETQYF.